The 24 T cell receptor beta chains listed next were all sequenced from one sample in a study of cytomegalovirus exposure and HLA in healthy donors. Data came from immunoSEQ multiplex PCR; TCRdb stores just in-frame clones and leaves some out. The repertoire holds under 250,000 clones, roughly 84% seen once, with more than 1.5% in the top ten. Sequenced input: PBMCs. These receptors all come from a woman between 18 and 29 years old in good health and CMV-seropositive.

The V gene is TRBV5-1, the J gene TRBJ2-7; D might be TRBD2 (6 bases). V was clipped by 1 base and J by 2 bases, with 19 bases between them. The CDR3 spans 17 residues. Per the germline V gene, CDR1 is SGHRS and CDR2 is YFSETQ. The CDR3 coding sequence is TGCGCCAGCAGCTTGTACTTGGGGTCGACGGGAGCCTACGAGCAGTACTTC. Its translation: CASSLYLGSTGAYEQYF.

In its sample, this clone was seen a few times. V gene TRBV1 combines with J gene TRBJ1-2; the D call of TRBD1 is as the table states it, not checked on the DNA. TRBV1 is described as a pseudogene. The CDR3 has 13 amino acids. Here the CDR3 reads CTSSQPTGDGYTF. As DNA, the CDR3 is TGCACCAGCAGCCAACCGACAGGGGATGGCTACACCTTC.

The chain has TRBV5-4 and TRBJ2-5; 8 bases agree with TRBD2. Germline-derived CDR1 and CDR2 are SGHNT and YYREEE (reference sequence). CDR3 size: 16 residues. V shed 4 bases, J shed 3 bases, and the junction held 11 bases outside the gene matches. CDR3 coding DNA: TGTGCCAGCAGCCCTCCCTTCGGGAGGGCGGAAGAGACCCAGTACTTC. Its translation: CASSPPFGRAEETQYF.

J is TRBJ2-1 and V is TRBV6-1, with 8 positions matching TRBD2. This CDR3 has 15 amino acids. Germline CDR1 reads MNHNS; CDR2 reads SASEGT. After removal of 2 bases from V and 4 bases from J, the junction contained 4 bases not matched to a gene. The DNA for the CDR3 is TGTGCCAGCAGTGAAAGTCGGGGGGGGTACAATGAGCAGTTCTTC. Its translation is CASSESRGGYNEQFF.

The chain is built from TRBV27 and TRBJ2-7, with 7 bases that match TRBD1. The CDR3 runs to 14 residues. Germline-derived CDR1 and CDR2 are MNHEY and SMNVEV (reference sequence). Trimming at V came to 2 bases and at J to 5 bases, leaving 6 bases not matched to a gene. The CDR3 sequence is CASSLRGQANEQYF. The CDR3 nucleotides are TGTGCCAGCAGTTTACGCGGACAGGCTAACGAGCAGTACTTC.

This chain connects TRBV5-1 to TRBJ2-1; perhaps TRBD2 as D (5 bases). The V end lost 5 bases, the J end lost 6 bases, and 15 bases lay between the germline ends. In germline, CDR1 is SGHRS, CDR2 YFSETQ. The CDR3 has 14 amino acids. The CDR3 DNA sequence: TGCGCCAGCAGTCCCCGGCTAGCAAGCAATGAGCAGTTCTTC. Translating it yields CASSPRLASNEQFF.

The V gene is TRBV11-2, the J gene TRBJ1-3; D is uncertain. This CDR3 region has 15 residues. The V and J ends lost 5 bases and 3 bases respectively, with 14 bases between them. CDR1 and CDR2 (germline): SGHAT, FQNNGV. CDR3 protein: CASSGLRRDGNTIYF. The CDR3 DNA reads TGTGCCAGCAGCGGACTTCGGCGGGATGGAAACACCATATATTTT.

The CDR3 sequence is CASSTEPSSGRYNEQFF. CDR3 DNA: TGTGCCAGCAGCACCGAGCCCTCCAGCGGGAGATACAATGAGCAGTTCTTC. The chain employs TRBV5-4 and TRBJ2-1, with 8 bases fitting TRBD2. The CDR3 is made up of 17 amino acids. Germline lookup yields CDR1 SGHNT and CDR2 YYREEE (reference sequence). Trimming at V came to 4 bases and at J to 4 bases, leaving 13 bases not matched to a gene.

This chain joins TRBV2 and TRBJ1-1; TRBD1 aligns across 7 bases. J lost 10 bases, V lost 5 bases, and 7 bases had no gene match. CDR1 SNHLY and CDR2 FYNNEI come from the germline V gene. The CDR3 has 12 residues. CDR3 protein: CASSLTTGRAFF. The CDR3 region has the DNA TGTGCCAGCAGTTTAACGACAGGGCGAGCTTTCTTT.

J is TRBJ2-7 and V is TRBV7-3; D perhaps matches TRBD2 (7 bases). CDR1 SGHTA and CDR2 FQGTGA come from the germline V gene. The CDR3 loop spans 14 amino acids. V lost 3 bases, J lost 5 bases, and 14 bases lay in between. The chain's CDR3 is CASSFSGGSDEQYF. The CDR3 region has the DNA TGTGCCAGCAGCTTTTCGGGGGGCTCGGACGAGCAGTACTTC.

The chain couples TRBV7-9 to TRBJ2-7; 11 bases are shared with TRBD1. Germline V lookup: CDR1 SEHNR, CDR2 FQNEAQ (reference sequence). CDR3 length: 15 amino acids. The ends lost 5 bases at V and 1 base at J; junction bases unmatched: 4. CDR3 in amino acids: CASSGTGGRSYEQYF. The CDR3 DNA follows: TGTGCCAGCAGCGGGACAGGGGGAAGGTCCTACGAGCAGTACTTC.

The chain combines TRBV29-1 with TRBJ1-2; D not resolved. V was trimmed by 0 bases and J by 11 bases, leaving 19 bases between them. The CDR3 has 14 residues. Germline CDR1 is SQVTM and CDR2 is ANQGSEA. Here the CDR3 reads CSVEEGPNPGGYTF. The DNA for the CDR3 is TGCAGCGTTGAAGAAGGTCCCAACCCGGGCGGGTACACCTTC.

This clone has at least ten counts. This chain connects TRBV29-1 to TRBJ1-1; D ambiguous. This CDR3 contains 12 residues. CDR1 SQVTM and CDR2 ANQGSEA come from the germline V gene. V lost 6 bases, J lost 2 bases, and 10 bases lay in between. The CDR3 bases are TGCAGCGTGCGACACGACAACACTGAAGCTTTCTTT. The encoded protein is CSVRHDNTEAFF.

The chain couples TRBV28 to TRBJ2-7; 8 bases agree with TRBD2. In germline, CDR1 is MDHEN, CDR2 SYDVKM. CDR3 length: 12 amino acids. The J segment lost 7 bases and the V segment lost 8 bases, leaving 7 bases of the junction unmatched. The CDR3 DNA sequence: TGTGCCAGCTGTGGACTAGCTCGGGAGCAGTACTTC. The encoded protein is CASCGLAREQYF.

This chain links TRBV30 with TRBJ1-5, with 7 nucleotides matching TRBD1. Looked up from germline, CDR1 is GTSNPN and CDR2 is SVGIG (reference sequence). There are 15 residues in the CDR3. The junction had 5 bases not matched to a gene; V was cut back by 3 bases and J by 0 bases. The CDR3 reads CAWRGDSDSNQPQHF. The CDR3 nucleotides are TGTGCCTGGAGAGGGGACAGCGATAGCAATCAGCCCCAGCATTTT.

This chain uses TRBV5-1 with TRBJ2-5; tentatively, D is TRBD2 (6 bases). Germline loops: CDR1 SGHRS, CDR2 YFSETQ. This CDR3 region has 14 residues. Trimming removed 2 bases at V and 2 bases at J, with 10 bases between. The CDR3 spells CASSFVRDQETQYF. In nucleotides, the CDR3 is TGCGCCAGCAGCTTCGTGCGGGATCAAGAGACCCAGTACTTC.

The chain combines TRBV30 with TRBJ2-1; tentatively, D is TRBD2 (6 bases). The length of the CDR3 is 11 residues. Germline-derived CDR1 and CDR2 are GTSNPN and SVGIG (reference sequence). Trimming stripped 5 bases from V and 9 bases from J, with 11 bases between. The CDR3 loop reads CAWSSVFEQFF. The DNA of the CDR3 is TGTGCCTGGTCTAGCGTTTTTGAGCAGTTCTTC. The complete variable domain, with remaining parts taken from reference TRBV30 and TRBJ2-1, reads SQTIHQWPATLVQPVGSPLSLECTVEGTSNPNLYWYRQAAGRGLQLLFYSVGIGQISSEVPQNLSASRPQDRQFILSSKKLLLSDSGFYLCAWSSVFEQFFGPGTRLTVL.

The chain recombines TRBV27 with TRBJ1-2; D is unresolved. Trimming shortened V by 2 bases and J by 4 bases, and 8 bases separated the two germline ends. The CDR3 covers 13 residues. The germline V gene encodes CDR1 MNHEY and CDR2 SMNVEV (reference sequence). The CDR3 sequence: CASSLNSFYGYTF. The CDR3 DNA sequence: TGTGCCAGCAGTTTAAATTCGTTCTATGGCTACACCTTC.

This sequence joins TRBV19 and TRBJ2-1; 12 bases agree with TRBD2. V lost 10 bases to trimming and J lost 9 bases; unmatched junction nucleotides: 7. CDR3 length equals 13 residues. Germline values: CDR1 LNHDA, CDR2 SQIVND (reference sequence). The CDR3 spells CATRLAGVSEQFF. The CDR3 nucleotides are TGTGCCACCAGACTAGCGGGAGTTAGTGAGCAGTTCTTC.

This sequence joins TRBV7-8 and TRBJ2-1, with D maybe TRBD1 (6 bases). Germline V CDR1 and CDR2: SGHVS, FQNEAQ. The CDR3 sequence is 15 residues long. V lost 2 bases, J lost 4 bases, and 12 bases lay in between. CDR3 sequence: CASSLSTGPYNEQFF. CDR3 bases: TGTGCCAGCAGCTTATCGACAGGCCCATACAATGAGCAGTTCTTC. The full variable domain, in which reference TRBV7-8 and TRBJ2-1 provide the parts outside the CDR3, is GAGVSQSPRYKVAKRGQDVALRCDPISGHVSLFWYQQALGQGPEFLTYFQNEAQLDKSGLPSDRFFAERPEGSVSTLKIQRTQQEDSAVYLCASSLSTGPYNEQFFGPGTRLTVL.

V and J are TRBV28 and TRBJ1-2; TRBD1 matches 9 bases. Germline lookup yields CDR1 MDHEN and CDR2 SYDVKM. CDR3 length equals 16 residues. With 11 bases clipped from V and 2 bases from J, the junction kept 15 bases outside the gene matches. The CDR3 region has the DNA TGTGCCGCTCTCCGGGACAGGGAGGAATTCAACTATGGCTACACCTTC. The encoded protein is CAALRDREEFNYGYTF.

This clone was seen more than once but under ten times. The chain joins TRBV2 to TRBJ1-2; D ambiguous. The germline V gene has CDR1 SNHLY and CDR2 FYNNEI. Trimming removed 4 bases from V and 10 bases from J, with 7 bases in between. The CDR3 is 10 amino acids. CDR3 residues: CASSVDYYTF. The DNA for the CDR3 is TGTGCCAGCAGTGTGGACTACTACACCTTC.

This sequence joins TRBV2 and TRBJ1-5, with D perhaps TRBD1 (5 bases). Germline CDR1 SNHLY, CDR2 FYNNEI. There are 16 residues in the CDR3. Deletions cut 5 bases from V and 6 bases from J, with 20 bases between. In nucleotides, the CDR3 is TGTGCCAGCAGTTCAGACAGCTACCCTCTCCTTCAGCCCCAGCATTTT. Its translation: CASSSDSYPLLQPQHF. Complete variable domain (other parts from reference TRBV2 and TRBJ1-5): EPEVTQTPSHQVTQMGQEVILRCVPISNHLYFYWYRQILGQKVEFLVSFYNNEISEKSEIFDDQFSVERPDGSNFTLKIRSTKLEDSAMYFCASSSDSYPLLQPQHFGDGTRLSIL.

This chain joins TRBV6-5 and TRBJ2-7, with a tentative D call TRBD1 (5 bases). There are 16 residues in the CDR3. Germline CDR1 and CDR2: MNHEY and SVGAGI. Trimming left V 0 bases short and J 4 bases short, with 16 bases between. In DNA form, the CDR3 reads TGTGCCAGCAGTTACTCGAACCGACAGTTACCTTACGAGCAGTACTTC. This sequence encodes CASSYSNRQLPYEQYF.